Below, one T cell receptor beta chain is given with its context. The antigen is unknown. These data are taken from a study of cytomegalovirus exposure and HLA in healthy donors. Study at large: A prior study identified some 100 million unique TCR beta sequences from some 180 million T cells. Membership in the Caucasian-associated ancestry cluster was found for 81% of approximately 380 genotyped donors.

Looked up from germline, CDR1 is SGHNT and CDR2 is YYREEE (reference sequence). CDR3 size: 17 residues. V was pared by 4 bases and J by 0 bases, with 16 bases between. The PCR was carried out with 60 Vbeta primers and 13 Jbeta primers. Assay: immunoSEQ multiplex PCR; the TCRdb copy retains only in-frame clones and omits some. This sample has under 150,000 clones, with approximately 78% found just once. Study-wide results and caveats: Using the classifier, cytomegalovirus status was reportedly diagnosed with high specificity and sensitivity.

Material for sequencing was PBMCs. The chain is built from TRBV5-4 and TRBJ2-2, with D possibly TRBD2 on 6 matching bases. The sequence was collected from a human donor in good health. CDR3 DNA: TGTGCCAGCAGCCCCCTTGGGGCGGGGCCGAACACCGGGGAGCTGTTTTTT. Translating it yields CASSPLGAGPNTGELFF.